The 14 T cell receptor beta chains in this list originate from one sample, sequenced in a study of T-cell memory formation after mild COVID-19. TCRdb processed the 5' RACE reads anew with MiXCR; each CDR3 protein has one entry. This sample yields hundreds of thousands of distinct CDR3 sequences, of which more than 15% are seen a single time; roughly 21% belongs to the top ten. The sequenced sample consisted of PBMCs or a T cell subset sorted from them (not recorded which). These receptor sequences come from a man aged 18-30 years who had mild COVID-19 (a few samples of this study predate the infection). Cell type and time point are not known.

Only a few counts were recorded for this clonotype. This sequence joins TRBV18 and TRBJ1-1, with a tentative D call TRBD1 (5 bases). Trimming left V 3 bases short and J 1 base short, with 15 bases between. The germline V gene has CDR1 KGHSH and CDR2 LQKENI. The CDR3 covers 16 residues. Written as DNA, the CDR3 is TGTGCCAGCTCACCCATATTCAGGGCGTCGAACACTGAAGCTTTCTTT. As protein: CASSPIFRASNTEAFF.

This clonotype was counted between two and nine times. This chain connects TRBV6-4 to TRBJ2-5; D assignment may be TRBD1 or TRBD2 (5 bases each). This CDR3 has 14 residues. Germline assignment: CDR1 MRHNA and CDR2 SNTAGT. V was shortened by 4 bases and J by 2 bases, with 11 bases between the two germline ends. This CDR3 is CASSVGDLQETQYF. The CDR3 DNA sequence: TGTGCCAGCAGTGTTGGGGACCTACAAGAGACCCAGTACTTC.

This sequence joins TRBV29-1 and TRBJ2-2; D is uncertain. CDR3 length: 11 residues. Germline V gene lookup returns CDR1 SQVTM and CDR2 ANQGSEA. V was trimmed by 4 bases and J by 4 bases, leaving 4 bases between them. The CDR3, as DNA: TGCAGCGTTGGGTTCACCGGGGAGCTGTTTTTT. Amino acids: CSVGFTGELFF.

The table lists this clonotype with a few counts. The genes are TRBV29-1 and TRBJ2-1, with no clear D. Germline V gene lookup returns CDR1 SQVTM and CDR2 ANQGSEA. This CDR3 spans 13 amino acids. Trimming cost V 7 bases and J 3 bases, with 13 bases left between them. The CDR3 is CSGDSDDYNEQFF. CDR3 sequence (DNA): TGCAGCGGGGATTCAGACGACTACAATGAGCAGTTCTTC.

This clonotype was picked up many times. J is TRBJ2-3 and V is TRBV27; the D is unclear. Germline V gene data show CDR1 as MNHEY and CDR2 as SMNVEV (reference sequence). This CDR3 comprises 15 residues. Deletions cut 5 bases from V and 0 bases from J, with 12 bases between. The CDR3 DNA reads TGTGCCAGCAGTACGTACAGCCTTAGCACAGATACGCAGTATTTT. Its protein product is CASSTYSLSTDTQYF.

This clonotype was picked up a small number of times. The chain has TRBV27 and TRBJ1-2, with D unresolved. This CDR3 contains 17 residues. Germline V lookup: CDR1 MNHEY, CDR2 SMNVEV (reference sequence). V lost 0 bases, J lost 6 bases, and 20 bases lay in between. CDR3 sequence: CASSLSSPWLLRDGYTF. CDR3 nucleotides: TGTGCCAGCAGTTTATCCTCTCCATGGCTCCTAAGGGATGGCTACACCTTC.

The V and J genes are TRBV20-1 and TRBJ2-5, with a weak D call TRBD2 (5 bases). This CDR3 spans 13 amino acids. CDR1 is DFQATT and CDR2 is SNEGSKA in the germline V gene (reference sequence). The germline V and J ends were trimmed by 3 bases and 5 bases, with 13 bases remaining between them. The chain's CDR3 is CSASWVPGETQYF. In DNA form, the CDR3 reads TGCAGTGCTAGTTGGGTCCCGGGGGAGACCCAGTACTTC.

The rearrangement joins TRBV7-3 to TRBJ1-2; TRBD1 aligns across 8 bases. This CDR3 has 13 amino acids. V shed 6 bases and J 11 bases; nucleotides not matched to a gene: 11. Germline CDR1 SGHTA, CDR2 FQGTGA. The CDR3 DNA reads as TGTGCCAGCAGTCCTTCGGACAGGGCGAGTTACACCTTC. Protein product: CASSPSDRASYTF.

This chain uses TRBV7-2 with TRBJ1-2, with TRBD1 matching 10 bases. The length of the CDR3 is 14 residues. The junction had 7 bases not matched to a gene; V was cut back by 5 bases and J by 7 bases. From germline, CDR1 is SGHTA and CDR2 FQGNSA. The CDR3 DNA reads TGTGCCAGCAGCGGCCGACAGGGGGCTCTTGGCTACACCTTC. As protein: CASSGRQGALGYTF.

The chain employs TRBV3-1 and TRBJ1-5, with D perhaps matching TRBD1 (6 bases). CDR3 length: 14 residues. Germline CDR1 and CDR2: LGHDT and YNNKEL (reference sequence). Trimming pared 4 bases from V and 7 bases from J, leaving 14 bases between. CDR3 protein: CASSRRGGGQPQHF. The CDR3 DNA is TGTGCCAGCAGCCGAAGAGGGGGAGGACAGCCCCAGCATTTT.

The chain employs TRBV20-1 and TRBJ1-1, with 7 positions matching TRBD1. J lost 1 base, V lost 6 bases, and 8 bases had no gene match. This CDR3 is built from 14 residues. The germline CDR1 and CDR2 sequences are DFQATT and SNEGSKA (reference sequence). This CDR3 is CSAPDRVSNTEAFF. The CDR3 DNA is TGCAGTGCACCAGACAGGGTTTCGAACACTGAAGCTTTCTTT.

This clonotype was counted a few times. The rearrangement links TRBV9 to TRBJ2-2; D is perhaps TRBD2 (7 bases). Germline CDR1 SGDLS, CDR2 YYNGEE. V was cut by 4 bases and J by 3 bases, with 13 bases left in between. The CDR3 extends over 15 amino acids. In DNA form, the CDR3 reads TGTGCCAGCAGCCCCGGGGGGCGCCACACCGGGGAGCTGTTTTTT. This sequence encodes CASSPGGRHTGELFF.

This clonotype has a handful of counts. V usage is TRBV5-1 and J usage is TRBJ2-3, with no clear D. The CDR3 runs to 15 residues. Germline values: CDR1 SGHRS, CDR2 YFSETQ. V was trimmed by 4 bases and J by 2 bases, leaving 14 bases between them. The CDR3 region has the DNA TGCGCCAGCAGCACGACCCTGGGCCTCACAGATACGCAGTATTTT. Translated, it gives CASSTTLGLTDTQYF. Together with reference TRBV5-1 and TRBJ2-3, the CDR3 gives the full variable domain: KAGVTQTPRYLIKTRGQQVTLSCSPISGHRSVSWYQQTPGQGLQFLFEYFSETQRNKGNFPGRFSGRQFSNSRSEMNVSTLELGDSALYLCASSTTLGLTDTQYFGPGTRLTVL.

This CDR3 reads CSARDWGDGGYTF. As DNA, the CDR3 is TGCAGTGCTAGAGATTGGGGAGACGGGGGCTACACCTTC. The rearrangement links TRBV20-1 to TRBJ1-2; D is unresolved. V lost 0 bases and J 8 bases, leaving 13 bases between the germline ends. Germline CDR1 DFQATT, CDR2 SNEGSKA (reference sequence). This CDR3 region has 13 residues.